These T cell receptor beta chains were read from a single sample in a study of blood T cell repertoires in COVID-19. Generated by immunoSEQ multiplex PCR, the TCRdb table keeps only in-frame clones and is missing some. The data contain a few hundred thousand clones, over 75% of them singletons. The material sequenced was PBMCs or T cells enriched from blood (not recorded which). These receptors came from a man between 18 and 29 years old who had recovered from COVID-19. Both conserved end residues are part of each CDR3. Size is stated for part of the rows, as once, few or many counts, or as a class when the clone is expanded.

clone size: NA; V gene: TRBV7-9; CDR3 length: 13; J gene: TRBJ1-2; CDR3 protein: CASSQWTGVDYTF
clone size: NA; V gene: TRBV5-1; CDR3 length: 17; J gene: TRBJ2-7; CDR3 protein: CASSPGLAADRLYEQYF
clone size: NA; V gene: TRBV14; CDR3 length: 15; J gene: TRBJ2-1; CDR3 protein: CASSLTSGRLGEQFF
clone size: NA; V gene: TRBV14; CDR3 length: 15; J gene: TRBJ1-1; CDR3 protein: CASSQVAGLYTEAFF
clone size: NA; V gene: TRBV6-1; CDR3 length: 11; J gene: TRBJ2-7; CDR3 protein: CASSDTYEQYF
clone size: NA; V gene: TRBV6-2/TRBV6-3; CDR3 length: 16; J gene: TRBJ1-1; CDR3 protein: CASSRPGQGLNTEAFF
clone size: NA; V gene: TRBV28; CDR3 length: 16; J gene: TRBJ2-7; CDR3 protein: CASSPIGQGKIYEQYF
clone size: once; V gene: TRBV11-2; CDR3 length: 14; J gene: TRBJ2-1; CDR3 protein: CASSLTASKNEQFF
clone size: many; V gene: TRBV5-5; CDR3 length: 16; J gene: TRBJ1-5; CDR3 protein: CASSLTFDRSSQPQHF
clone size: NA; V gene: TRBV6-5; CDR3 length: 15; J gene: TRBJ1-2; CDR3 protein: CASSIQRTGGYGYTF
clone size: NA; V gene: TRBV25-1; CDR3 length: 14; J gene: TRBJ2-7; CDR3 protein: CASSDQASWREQYF
clone size: NA; V gene: TRBV12-3/TRBV12-4; CDR3 length: 12; J gene: TRBJ2-2; CDR3 protein: CASLKLTGELFF
clone size: NA; V gene: TRBV15; CDR3 length: 18; J gene: TRBJ1-5; CDR3 protein: CATSRGSGRGLINQPQHF
clone size: NA; V gene: TRBV6-5; CDR3 length: 15; J gene: TRBJ1-2; CDR3 protein: CASSSRLVRNYGYTF
clone size: NA; V gene: TRBV27; CDR3 length: 12; J gene: TRBJ1-2; CDR3 protein: CASSRPRRGYTF
clone size: NA; V gene: TRBV11-2; CDR3 length: 14; J gene: TRBJ2-5; CDR3 protein: CASSLVGDWGTQYF
clone size: NA; V gene: TRBV21-1; CDR3 length: 20; J gene: TRBJ1-3; CDR3 protein: CASSKPDRVMNPNSGNTIYF
clone size: NA; V gene: TRBV10-3; CDR3 length: 15; J gene: TRBJ1-1; CDR3 protein: CAIRDGQGMNTEAFF
clone size: NA; V gene: TRBV12-3/TRBV12-4; CDR3 length: 13; J gene: TRBJ2-4; CDR3 protein: CASSYSGRAIQYF
clone size: NA; V gene: TRBV4-3; CDR3 length: 14; J gene: TRBJ1-4; CDR3 protein: CASSHPDRDEKLFF
clone size: NA; V gene: TRBV7-2; CDR3 length: 15; J gene: TRBJ1-2; CDR3 protein: CASSKTIDSRYGYTF
clone size: once; V gene: TRBV27; CDR3 length: 19; J gene: TRBJ2-1; CDR3 protein: CASGRRGTGGRSSYNEQFF
clone size: NA; V gene: TRBV18; CDR3 length: 14; J gene: TRBJ1-2; CDR3 protein: CASSLTNRDYGYTF
clone size: once; V gene: TRBV7-9; CDR3 length: 15; J gene: TRBJ1-6; CDR3 protein: CASSRGDTTNSPLHF
clone size: once; V gene: TRBV19; CDR3 length: 14; J gene: TRBJ2-2; CDR3 protein: CATPMGGDTGELFF
clone size: NA; V gene: TRBV2; CDR3 length: 15; J gene: TRBJ1-6; CDR3 protein: CATTSGTGGNSPLHF
clone size: once; V gene: TRBV10-3; CDR3 length: 14; J gene: TRBJ2-1; CDR3 protein: CAISVVAGDLEQFF
clone size: NA; V gene: TRBV9; CDR3 length: 15; J gene: TRBJ2-2; CDR3 protein: CASSDRGQGTGELFF
clone size: NA; V gene: TRBV3-1/TRBV3-2; CDR3 length: 16; J gene: TRBJ1-2; CDR3 protein: CASSQEAGGARSGYTF
clone size: NA; V gene: TRBV4-3; CDR3 length: 17; J gene: TRBJ2-1; CDR3 protein: CASQTGLAGPREGEQFF
clone size: NA; V gene: TRBV4-1; CDR3 length: 15; J gene: TRBJ2-3; CDR3 protein: CASSQDDRGTDTQYF
clone size: NA; V gene: TRBV7-8; CDR3 length: 13; J gene: TRBJ1-1; CDR3 protein: CASSKDRNTEAFF
clone size: once; V gene: TRBV2; CDR3 length: 16; J gene: TRBJ1-2; CDR3 protein: CASSETATPGQAGYTF
clone size: NA; V gene: TRBV19; CDR3 length: 14; J gene: TRBJ2-3; CDR3 protein: CASRTSGFTDTQYF
clone size: few; V gene: TRBV5-5; CDR3 length: 15; J gene: TRBJ1-2; CDR3 protein: CASSADRASNYGYTF
clone size: NA; V gene: TRBV2; CDR3 length: 12; J gene: TRBJ2-2; CDR3 protein: CASAIGLGELFF
clone size: few; V gene: TRBV19; CDR3 length: 18; J gene: TRBJ1-2; CDR3 protein: CASSIHQKTGGGLGGYTF
clone size: NA; V gene: TRBV7-9; CDR3 length: 16; J gene: TRBJ2-2; CDR3 protein: CASSPSRDRVPGELFF
clone size: NA; V gene: TRBV2; CDR3 length: 17; J gene: TRBJ2-1; CDR3 protein: CASSEAVAGGILNEQFF
clone size: NA; V gene: TRBV6-2/TRBV6-3; CDR3 length: 16; J gene: TRBJ2-3; CDR3 protein: CASSSSGAAGTDTQYF
clone size: NA; V gene: TRBV10-3; CDR3 length: 11; J gene: TRBJ1-2; CDR3 protein: CAISHGDGYTF
clone size: NA; V gene: TRBV28; CDR3 length: 12; J gene: TRBJ2-7; CDR3 protein: CASSLTRQGGYF
clone size: NA; V gene: TRBV20-1; CDR3 length: 13; J gene: TRBJ1-1; CDR3 protein: CSASLSSNTEAFF
clone size: NA; V gene: TRBV27; CDR3 length: 14; J gene: TRBJ1-2; CDR3 protein: CASSPGQGRSGYTF
clone size: NA; V gene: TRBV9; CDR3 length: 15; J gene: TRBJ2-5; CDR3 protein: CASSVGAGGKETQYF
clone size: NA; V gene: TRBV19; CDR3 length: 15; J gene: TRBJ1-2; CDR3 protein: CASSSITAGNYGYTF
clone size: NA; V gene: TRBV6-5; CDR3 length: 12; J gene: TRBJ2-2; CDR3 protein: CASRTGAGELFF
clone size: NA; V gene: TRBV5-1; CDR3 length: 14; J gene: TRBJ2-7; CDR3 protein: CASSLVAGSYEQYF
clone size: NA; V gene: TRBV25-1; CDR3 length: 15; J gene: TRBJ1-2; CDR3 protein: CASSDPTGANYGYTF
clone size: NA; V gene: TRBV30; CDR3 length: 14; J gene: TRBJ2-1; CDR3 protein: CAWTSDRGRNEQFF
clone size: NA; V gene: TRBV12-3/TRBV12-4; CDR3 length: 13; J gene: TRBJ1-2; CDR3 protein: CASSSPPNYGYTF
clone size: NA; V gene: TRBV6-5; CDR3 length: 11; J gene: TRBJ2-2; CDR3 protein: CASMHSGELFF
clone size: NA; V gene: TRBV20-1; CDR3 length: 11; J gene: TRBJ2-3; CDR3 protein: CSAPRADTQYF
clone size: NA; V gene: TRBV12-3/TRBV12-4; CDR3 length: 13; J gene: TRBJ1-2; CDR3 protein: CASNTGGIYGYTF
clone size: NA; V gene: TRBV5-4; CDR3 length: 14; J gene: TRBJ2-7; CDR3 protein: CASSGSGKSHEQYF
clone size: NA; V gene: TRBV28; CDR3 length: 12; J gene: TRBJ1-2; CDR3 protein: CASRDGGYGYTF
clone size: once; V gene: TRBV3-1/TRBV3-2; CDR3 length: 15; J gene: TRBJ2-1; CDR3 protein: CASRVRGGRYNEQFF
clone size: NA; V gene: TRBV6-2/TRBV6-3; CDR3 length: 16; J gene: TRBJ2-7; CDR3 protein: CASSPYRATRIYEQYF